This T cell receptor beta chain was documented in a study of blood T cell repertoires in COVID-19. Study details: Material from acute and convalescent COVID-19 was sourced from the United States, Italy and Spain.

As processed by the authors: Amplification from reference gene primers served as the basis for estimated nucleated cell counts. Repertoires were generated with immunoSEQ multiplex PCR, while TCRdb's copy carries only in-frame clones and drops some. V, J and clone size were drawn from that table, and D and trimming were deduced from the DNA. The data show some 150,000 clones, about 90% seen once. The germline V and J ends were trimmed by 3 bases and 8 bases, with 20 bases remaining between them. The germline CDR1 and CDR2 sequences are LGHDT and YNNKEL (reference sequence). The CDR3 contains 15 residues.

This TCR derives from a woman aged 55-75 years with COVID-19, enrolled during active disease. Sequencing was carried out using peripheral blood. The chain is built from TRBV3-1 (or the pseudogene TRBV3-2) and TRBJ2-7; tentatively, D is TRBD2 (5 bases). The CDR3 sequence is CASSHAASRFVQQYF. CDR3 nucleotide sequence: TGTGCCAGCAGCCACGCGGCTAGCCGGTTTGTGCAGCAGTACTTC.